Shown below are 9 T cell receptor beta chains from a single sample sequenced in a study of blood T cell repertoires in COVID-19. Sequencing used immunoSEQ multiplex PCR; TCRdb keeps in-frame clones, though not all of them. This table holds around 170,000 clones, 84% found once. Sequencing was carried out using PBMCs or T cells enriched from blood (not recorded which). The receptors shown here come from a woman between 50 and 59 years old who had recovered from COVID-19.

The chain employs TRBV9 and TRBJ1-2; a weak D match, TRBD1 (6 bases). In germline, CDR1 is SGDLS, CDR2 YYNGEE. V lost 3 bases and J lost 4, with 10 bases in between. The CDR3 covers 13 residues. CDR3 sequence (DNA): TGTGCCAGCAGCGCGGACAGATCCTATGGCTACACCTTC. Its protein is CASSADRSYGYTF.

The chain employs TRBV5-8 and TRBJ2-6; a possible D gene is TRBD2 (5 bases). V lost 0 bases to trimming and J lost 2 bases, with 9 bases between them. This CDR3 has 16 amino acids. Looked up from germline, CDR1 is SGHTS and CDR2 is YDEGEE. For the CDR3, the DNA is TGTGCCAGCAGCTTGGCAGCGAGGGCTGGGGCCAACGTCCTGACTTTC. Its translation is CASSLAARAGANVLTF. The complete variable domain, with remaining parts taken from reference TRBV5-8 and TRBJ2-6, reads EAGVTQSPTHLIKTRGQQATLRCSPISGHTSVYWYQQALGLGLQFLLWYDEGEERNRGNFPPRFSGRQFPNYSSELNVNALELEDSALYLCASSLAARAGANVLTFGAGSRLTVL.

This rearrangement joins TRBV5-1 to TRBJ2-1, with a weak D call TRBD1 (5 bases). Germline values: CDR1 SGHRS, CDR2 YFSETQ. The CDR3 length is 15 residues. V lost 1 base to trimming and J lost 6 bases, with 14 bases between them. CDR3 loop: CASSLNGARFNEQFF. CDR3 in DNA: TGCGCCAGCAGCTTGAATGGGGCGAGATTCAATGAGCAGTTCTTC.

This sequence joins TRBV28 and TRBJ1-2; D remains unclear. CDR3 size: 11 residues. V lost 1 base, J lost 8 bases, and 5 bases lay in between. CDR1 and CDR2 (germline): MDHEN, SYDVKM. CDR3 in DNA: TGTGCCAGCAGTTTATCCCGGGGCTACACCTTC. Its protein product is CASSLSRGYTF.

The V gene is TRBV7-6, the J gene TRBJ2-2, with 9 bases fitting TRBD1. CDR3 length: 16 residues. J gave up 6 bases and V 0 bases, and 5 bases lay outside the gene matches. Looked up from germline, CDR1 is SGHVS and CDR2 is FNYEAQ. The CDR3 spells CASSLAWTGAAGELFF. Written as DNA, the CDR3 is TGTGCCAGCAGCTTAGCGTGGACAGGGGCTGCCGGGGAGCTGTTTTTT.

The V call is TRBV2, the J call TRBJ1-2; D gene ambiguous. Trimming left V 2 bases short and J 9 bases short, with 13 bases between. The CDR3 runs 13 residues. CDR1 SNHLY and CDR2 FYNNEI come from the germline V gene. In nucleotides, the CDR3 is TGTGCCAGCAGTGAATTTGGGAGAGAGAGCTACACCTTC. It specifies CASSEFGRESYTF.

The chain is built from TRBV27 and TRBJ1-5, with TRBD1 matching 8 bases. Germline CDR1 reads MNHEY; CDR2 reads SMNVEV (reference sequence). The CDR3 length is 15 residues. The V segment lost 4 bases and the J segment 3 bases; nucleotides outside the gene matches: 5. CDR3 protein: CASSYQGANNQPQHF. The CDR3 region has the DNA TGTGCCAGCAGTTACCAGGGGGCGAACAATCAGCCCCAGCATTTT.

This clone has a handful of counts. The rearrangement links TRBV2 to TRBJ1-1; no clear D. There are 14 residues in the CDR3. V dropped 0 bases and J dropped 4 bases, with 9 bases sitting between them. Germline V gene data show CDR1 as SNHLY and CDR2 as FYNNEI. This chain's CDR3 is CASSEAEAITEAFF. Here the CDR3 DNA reads TGTGCCAGCAGTGAAGCGGAAGCGATCACTGAAGCTTTCTTT. The entire variable domain, with the rest obtained from reference TRBV2 and TRBJ1-1, is as follows: EPEVTQTPSHQVTQMGQEVILRCVPISNHLYFYWYRQILGQKVEFLVSFYNNEISEKSEIFDDQFSVERPDGSNFTLKIRSTKLEDSAMYFCASSEAEAITEAFFGQGTRLTVV.

The J gene is TRBJ1-1, the V gene TRBV2; maybe TRBD1 (5 bases). Trimming pared 11 bases from V and 5 bases from J, leaving 12 bases between. The germline V gene encodes CDR1 SNHLY and CDR2 FYNNEI. The CDR3 consists of 11 residues. CDR3 in DNA: TGTGCCGGGGGGTGGGCAACTGAAGCTTTCTTT. Translation: CAGGWATEAFF.